A selection of T cell receptor beta chains follows, all from one sample in a study of T cells after yellow fever vaccination. Using its own MiXCR run on the 5' RACE reads, TCRdb lists one record per CDR3 protein. The repertoire holds some 550,000 distinct CDR3 sequences, with 19% as singletons. The specimen comprised PBMCs, sampled 15 days after the yellow fever booster vaccination. The receptors derive from a man between 25 and 39 years old who received the YFV17D yellow fever vaccine. CDR3s include the opening cysteine and the closing phenylalanine or tryptophan. D genes are given only for firm matches. Clone size is not always given. Where it is, it says once, few, many or a class for expanded clones.

clone_size,v_call,d_call,cdr3_length,j_call,cdr3_aa,cdr3_nt
few,TRBV9,TRBD2,18,TRBJ2-1,CASSVSPVSSGSYNEQFF,TGTGCCAGCAGCGTGAGCCCCGTGTCTAGCGGTTCCTACAATGAGCAGTTCTTC
few,TRBV14,NA,13,TRBJ2-7,CASSQDTGFEQYF,TGTGCCAGCAGCCAAGACACAGGTTTCGAGCAGTACTTC
NA,TRBV5-1,NA,15,TRBJ2-7,CASSLEASRSYEQYF,TGCGCCAGCAGCTTGGAAGCTAGCCGCTCCTACGAGCAGTACTTC
NA,TRBV20-1,TRBD1,14,TRBJ1-1,CSAGQGAMVTEAFF,TGCAGTGCTGGGCAGGGGGCGATGGTCACTGAAGCTTTCTTT
NA,TRBV7-6,TRBD2,16,TRBJ2-1,CASGFSGRSSYNEQFF,TGTGCCAGCGGGTTTAGCGGGAGAAGCTCCTACAATGAGCAGTTCTTC
NA,TRBV20-1,TRBD2,14,TRBJ2-3,CSASLAGGRDTQYF,TGCAGTGCTAGTCTAGCGGGAGGTAGAGATACGCAGTATTTT
once,TRBV14,NA,12,TRBJ2-2,CASSHLHGELFF,TGTGCCAGCAGCCACCTCCACGGGGAGCTGTTTTTT
few,TRBV24-1,TRBD2,15,TRBJ2-1,CATSGTGTTVDEQFF,TGTGCCACCAGTGGGACCGGGACTACGGTCGATGAGCAGTTCTTC
NA,TRBV27,TRBD1,14,TRBJ1-2,CASSWGDREDGYTF,TGTGCCAGCAGTTGGGGGGACAGGGAGGATGGCTACACCTTC
many,TRBV7-2,NA,12,TRBJ2-1,CASSLGTNEQFF,TGTGCCAGCAGTTTAGGCACCAATGAGCAGTTCTTC
once,TRBV5-6,TRBD2,16,TRBJ2-7,CASSSKPLAGGEEQYF,TGTGCCAGCAGCTCCAAACCACTAGCGGGAGGGGAGGAGCAGTACTTC
NA,TRBV12-3/TRBV12-4,TRBD1,14,TRBJ2-3,CASLAGTGKDTQYF,TGTGCCAGTCTCGCCGGGACAGGGAAAGATACGCAGTATTTT
few,TRBV20-1,TRBD2,13,TRBJ2-7,CSATRTSGNEQYF,TGCAGTGCTACCCGGACTAGCGGAAACGAGCAGTACTTC
NA,TRBV6-1,TRBD1,14,TRBJ1-5,CASRETGPYQPQHF,TGTGCCAGCAGGGAGACAGGGCCTTATCAGCCCCAGCATTTT
few,TRBV11-2,NA,11,TRBJ2-7,CASRGDYEQYF,TGTGCCAGCAGGGGGGATTACGAGCAGTACTTC
few,TRBV9,NA,16,TRBJ2-2,CASSVVSGLRTGELFF,TGTGCCAGCAGCGTAGTTTCGGGCCTAAGGACCGGGGAGCTGTTTTTT
many,TRBV18,NA,14,TRBJ1-1,CASSPSMGLRGAFF,TGTGCCAGCTCACCCTCAATGGGCCTTCGTGGAGCTTTCTTT
NA,TRBV4-3,NA,14,TRBJ2-5,CASSQDAQQGTQYF,TGCGCCAGCAGCCAAGATGCTCAGCAGGGGACCCAGTACTTC
few,TRBV19,NA,8,TRBJ2-4,CAARRGYF,TGTGCTGCCCGGAGGGGGTACTTC
few,TRBV5-5,NA,16,TRBJ1-2,CASSSTPRGANYGYTF,TGTGCCAGCAGCTCCACACCCAGGGGAGCTAACTATGGCTACACCTTC
NA,TRBV20-1,TRBD1,14,TRBJ2-6,CSAVTGAGANVLTF,TGCAGTGCTGTGACAGGGGCTGGGGCCAACGTCCTGACTTTC
NA,TRBV25-1,NA,14,TRBJ1-1,CASSPSGGRTEAFF,TGTGCCAGCAGCCCCTCTGGGGGGAGAACTGAAGCTTTCTTT
few,TRBV6-1,NA,15,TRBJ2-5,CASRPPSLGGETQYF,TGTGCCAGCAGACCTCCCTCACTGGGAGGAGAGACCCAGTACTTC
few,TRBV2,NA,13,TRBJ1-5,CASTGGAGQPQHF,TGTGCCAGCACTGGTGGAGCAGGACAGCCCCAGCATTTT
few,TRBV18,NA,16,TRBJ2-2,CASSPIPSGNTGELFF,TGTGCCAGCTCACCAATACCCAGCGGGAACACCGGGGAGCTGTTTTTT
few,TRBV6-1,NA,16,TRBJ2-1,CASSRSGTLGPVGQFF,TGTGCCAGCAGCCGTTCCGGGACTTTGGGCCCGGTAGGGCAGTTCTTC
NA,TRBV10-3,NA,14,TRBJ2-3,CAITDQRSWDTQYF,TGTGCCATCACAGACCAGAGGTCCTGGGATACGCAGTATTTT
few,TRBV10-3,NA,12,TRBJ1-1,CAIQEAREAAFF,TGTGCCATACAAGAGGCCCGCGAGGCAGCTTTCTTT